This T cell receptor (beta chain) was recovered during a study of T cell changes during pregnancy in multiple sclerosis. CDR1 and CDR2 from the germline V gene are ENHRY and SYGVKD. V trimming: 9 bases; J trimming: 8 bases; junction bases outside the gene matches: 9. The CDR3 sequence is 13 residues long. TCRdb's table, derived via immunoSEQ multiplex PCR, lists solely in-frame clones and lacks some. This sample yields about 77,000 clones, of which about 93% are seen a single time; about 2.5% belongs to the top ten. The material was peripheral blood, obtained after pregnancy. The sequence was collected from a female donor in good health, enrolled as a control in a pregnancy study. J is TRBJ1-2 and V is TRBV10-3; 10 bases agree with TRBD1. CDR3 region: CAISGTGAWGYTF. In DNA, the CDR3 is TGTGCCATATCCGGGACAGGGGCTTGGGGCTACACCTTC.